These 17 T cell receptor beta chains were all obtained from the same sample, sequenced in a study of cytomegalovirus exposure and HLA in healthy donors. The PCR made use of 60 Vbeta and 13 Jbeta primers. Libraries were prepared by immunoSEQ multiplex PCR; TCRdb keeps only in-frame clonotypes and omits some of them. The table includes fewer than 250,000 clones, 78% detected once. Sequencing input: PBMCs. The receptors come from a woman in her twenties or thirties in good health and CMV-seropositive.

The J gene is TRBJ2-7, the V gene TRBV6-1; D unresolved. V gave up 3 bases and J gave up 0 bases, with 3 bases separating them. Germline CDR1 is MNHNS and CDR2 is SASEGT. This CDR3 region has 12 residues. This CDR3 is CASSDNSYEQYF. The DNA of the CDR3 is TGTGCCAGCAGTGACAACTCCTACGAGCAGTACTTC.

This chain joins TRBV4-1 and TRBJ1-2, with 7 positions matching TRBD1. CDR1 and CDR2 (germline): MGHRA, YSYEKL. The length of the CDR3 is 14 residues. Unmatched junction bases numbered 14, after V lost 2 bases and J lost 14 bases. CDR3 region: CASSQPGQRLLATF. The CDR3 bases are TGCGCCAGCAGCCAACCGGGACAGAGACTTCTGGCTACCTTC.

The J gene is TRBJ1-5, the V gene TRBV9; D is possibly TRBD1 (6 bases). There are 18 residues in the CDR3. The V end lost 0 bases, the J end lost 0 bases, and 16 bases lay between the germline ends. CDR1 is SGDLS, CDR2 YYNGEE, per germline. In DNA form, the CDR3 reads TGTGCCAGCAGCGTAGCAGAGGGGGTGGAGTATAGCAATCAGCCCCAGCATTTT. The encoded protein is CASSVAEGVEYSNQPQHF.

The chain uses TRBV11-3 and TRBJ2-2; TRBD2 might be the D (6 bases). V shed 6 bases and J shed 0 bases, with 14 bases lying between them. The CDR3 has 16 amino acids. Per germline, CDR1 SGHNT and CDR2 YENEEA. CDR3 protein: CASSLSWGANTGELFF. CDR3 coding DNA: TGTGCCAGCAGTTTAAGCTGGGGGGCGAACACCGGGGAGCTGTTTTTT.

CDR3 amino acids: CASSQKRGQPQHF. The CDR3 DNA is TGCGCCAGCAGCCAAAAAAGAGGCCAGCCCCAGCATTTT. The chain uses TRBV4-3 and TRBJ1-5; D gene ambiguous. Germline CDR1 LGHNA, CDR2 YSLEER. This CDR3 region has 13 residues. V lost 2 bases to trimming and J lost 7 bases, with 9 bases between them.

The rearrangement uses TRBV9 and TRBJ2-7; D ambiguous. In germline, CDR1 is SGDLS, CDR2 YYNGEE. This CDR3 has 14 amino acids. Trimming stripped 0 bases from V and 4 bases from J, with 11 bases between. CDR3 sequence reads: CASSVEAGSYEQYF. As DNA, the CDR3 is TGTGCCAGCAGCGTAGAGGCAGGATCTTACGAGCAGTACTTC.

V gene TRBV2 combines with J gene TRBJ2-7; D is unresolved. Germline CDR1 is SNHLY and CDR2 is FYNNEI. V lost 5 bases, J lost 9 bases, and 11 bases lay in between. The CDR3 runs 11 residues. Written as DNA, the CDR3 is TGTGCCAGCAGTTTACTTCTAGGGCAGTACTTC. This gives the protein CASSLLLGQYF. Supplemented by reference TRBV2 and TRBJ2-7, the full variable domain reads EPEVTQTPSHQVTQMGQEVILRCVPISNHLYFYWYRQILGQKVEFLVSFYNNEISEKSEIFDDQFSVERPDGSNFTLKIRSTKLEDSAMYFCASSLLLGQYFGPGTRLTVT.

The chain joins TRBV11-2 to TRBJ1-1, with D perhaps matching TRBD1 (5 bases). The CDR3 contains 15 residues. Per germline, CDR1 SGHAT and CDR2 FQNNGV. The V end was cut by 4 bases, the J end by 0 bases, with 12 bases between. In DNA, the CDR3 is TGTGCCAGCAGCTCCTTCAGGGTCATGAACACTGAAGCTTTCTTT. Encoded protein: CASSSFRVMNTEAFF. The variable domain in full, with the rest retrieved from reference TRBV11-2 and TRBJ1-1, is EAGVAQSPRYKIIEKRQSVAFWCNPISGHATLYWYQQILGQGPKLLIQFQNNGVVDDSQLPKDRFSAERLKGVDSTLKIQPAKLEDSAVYLCASSSFRVMNTEAFFGQGTRLTVV.

The chain carries TRBV28 and TRBJ2-5, with 9 nucleotides matching TRBD2. This CDR3 has 16 residues. With 2 bases clipped from V and 5 bases from J, the junction kept 9 bases outside the gene matches. Germline V gives CDR1 MDHEN, CDR2 SYDVKM. CDR3 DNA sequence: TGTGCCAGCAGTTTAAGGGGCGGGGGGGCCTGGGAGACCCAGTACTTC. It codes for CASSLRGGGAWETQYF.

The rearrangement links TRBV6-5 to TRBJ2-5; D is possibly TRBD1 (6 bases). The J call is in doubt because the DNA end fits TRBJ2-7 better. Germline V lookup: CDR1 MNHEY, CDR2 SVGAGI. This CDR3 region has 16 residues. This chain's CDR3 is CASSYSTGLSSYEQYF. The CDR3 nucleotides read TGTGCCAGCAGTTACTCGACAGGCTTAAGCTCCTACGAGCAGTACTTC.

The rearrangement uses TRBV7-9 and TRBJ1-1, with a possible D match to TRBD1 (5 bases). The ends were cut back, 3 bases at V and 3 bases at J, with 8 bases in the middle. The CDR3 covers 13 residues. CDR1 SEHNR and CDR2 FQNEAQ come from the germline V gene (reference sequence). This CDR3 is CASSLEGHTEAFF. Written as DNA, the CDR3 is TGTGCCAGCAGCTTGGAGGGGCACACTGAAGCTTTCTTT.

CDR3 bases: TGTGCCAGCAGTTTCAGCTTTAGGGGCGGCAAAAACATTCAGTACTTC. Translating gives CASSFSFRGGKNIQYF. V usage is TRBV27 and J usage is TRBJ2-4; D may be TRBD1 (5 bases). Germline-derived CDR1 and CDR2 are MNHEY and SMNVEV (reference sequence). The CDR3 is made up of 16 amino acids. Deletions cut 3 bases from V and 3 bases from J, with 15 bases between.

The chain uses TRBV29-1 and TRBJ1-4, with a tentative D call TRBD1 (5 bases). V was trimmed by 5 bases and J by 7 bases, leaving 14 bases between them. Per the germline V gene, CDR1 is SQVTM and CDR2 is ANQGSEA. CDR3 size: 13 residues. The CDR3 DNA reads TGCAGCGTTTCATTGGGGAGGGGTGAAAAACTGTTTTTT. Its protein is CSVSLGRGEKLFF.

The chain is built from TRBV5-1 and TRBJ2-1; TRBD2 matches 8 bases. The CDR3 has 14 amino acids. J lost 4 bases, V lost 4 bases, and 4 bases had no gene match. Germline CDR1 is SGHRS and CDR2 is YFSETQ. In nucleotides, the CDR3 is TGCGCCAGCAGCCTAGGGACTAGTTACAATGAGCAGTTCTTC. Its translation is CASSLGTSYNEQFF.

The genes are TRBV2 and TRBJ2-7, with TRBD1 as a possible D gene (5 bases). CDR3 size: 14 residues. Germline V gene sequence: CDR1 SNHLY, CDR2 FYNNEI. The ends were cut back, 6 bases at V and 0 bases at J, with 12 bases in the middle. This CDR3 is CASSGHPSSYEQYF. The CDR3, as DNA: TGTGCCAGCAGCGGACATCCGAGCTCCTACGAGCAGTACTTC.

The chain has TRBV5-4 and TRBJ1-2; 7 nucleotides line up with TRBD1. This CDR3 region has 15 residues. Germline V gene data show CDR1 as SGHNT and CDR2 as YYREEE (reference sequence). Germline trimming cut 4 bases from V and 6 bases from J; bases unmatched to any gene: 12. The CDR3 sequence: CASSKAKGGKDGYTF. DNA for the CDR3: TGTGCCAGCAGCAAAGCGAAAGGGGGCAAGGATGGCTACACCTTC.

The V gene is TRBV5-4, the J gene TRBJ1-3; the D is unclear. V lost 4 bases and J 0 bases, leaving 17 bases between the germline ends. This CDR3 spans 17 amino acids. Per the germline V gene, CDR1 is SGHNT and CDR2 is YYREEE (reference sequence). In nucleotides, the CDR3 is TGTGCCAGCAGCAACCGGGAGATTGGAGGCTCTGGAAACACCATATATTTT. Its protein is CASSNREIGGSGNTIYF.